This T cell receptor (beta chain) appears in the sequencing data of a study of CD8 T cells in ankylosing spondylitis (dated by TCRdb to the late 2010s). Notes on the research overall: T cell receptor beta repertoires were profiled in healthy donors and ankylosing spondylitis patients so that disease-linked TCR variants could be found. The full study cohort was made up of about 24 ankylosing spondylitis patients and 108 healthy donors. Peripheral blood samples were taken, and synovial fluid was additionally collected from ankylosing spondylitis patients. Beyond this particular receptor, the publication reports: Some motif variants were previously reported in synovial fluid and blood of reactive arthritis patients, suggesting common disease-initiation mechanisms. Significant enrichment of the disease-linked clones was reported in matched synovial fluid samples from ankylosing spondylitis patients. A TCR beta motif made up of eight highly homologous amino acid variants appeared to be characteristic of blood from ankylosing spondylitis patients. The disease-linked clones had a CD8+ phenotype and were found at relatively low frequencies in peripheral blood.

TCRdb records Illumina HiSeq 2500 as the sequencer. Quantitative 5'-RACE with molecular barcodes was used to prepare TCR beta libraries. The original methods were these. A new computational method based on a probabilistic model of VDJ rearrangement was used to identify disease-linked TCR variants. TCRdb itself trimmed the public reads at Q25 with fastp, ran MiXCR and retained productive beta chains. When rows share a CDR3 protein, they turn into one entry using the most common DNA and genes. The V and J calls and clone size come from TCRdb's table, not from the authors' own analysis. Present in this sample are 300,000 to 350,000 distinct CDR3 sequences, 14% to 15% of which were seen just once. About 1.1% of the sample rests with the top ten. Deletion took 0 bases off V and 0 bases off J, with a span of 5 bases between the germline ends. Including cysteine and phenylalanine, the CDR3 has 15 amino acids. Here the CDR3 DNA is all that survives: 45 bases in frame from base 1. CDR1 and CDR2, per the germline V gene, are SGHTA and FQGNSA.

Notes on this clonotype: No antigen is known for it. No quality values exist for individual bases; no much larger clone is one base distant.

The rearranged segments are TRBV7-2 and TRBJ2-2; the D gene is not confidently resolved. This clonotype was obtained from a male donor with ankylosing spondylitis or in good health (not recorded which). Sequencing input: blood, either unsorted or a sorted T cell fraction (not recorded which). The CDR3 protein sequence reads: CASSLALTNTGELFF. The sequence in DNA is TGTGCCAGCAGCTTAGCTCTGACGAACACCGGGGAGCTGTTTTTT. With the portions outside the CDR3 filled from the reference TRBV7-2 and TRBJ2-2 genes, the complete variable region becomes GAGVSQSPSNKVTEKGKDVELRCDPISGHTALYWYRQSLGQGLEFLIYFQGNSAPDKSGLPSDRFSAERTGGSVSTLTIQRTQQEDSAVYLCASSLALTNTGELFFGEGSRLTVL.